The rows below give T cell receptor beta chains drawn from one sample of a study of graft-versus-host responses after intestinal transplantation. Libraries were prepared by immunoSEQ multiplex PCR; TCRdb keeps only in-frame clonotypes and omits some of them. The table has 15,000 to 25,000 clones, around 76% seen once. The material sequenced was ileum tissue, taken about 20 days after intestinal transplant. The receptors here all came from a human patient who received an intestinal transplant, so some T cells may come from the graft donor. Both conserved end residues are part of each CDR3. Fields, in order: clone size, V gene, J gene, CDR3 protein. The listing skips clone size in some rows; elsewhere it reads once, few, many or a size class.

size: few; V: TRBV30; J: TRBJ1-6; CDR3: CAWSDGSGSPLHF
size: NA; V: TRBV7-9; J: TRBJ2-7; CDR3: CASSQEWYGGTYEQYF
size: medium-sized; V: TRBV4-2; J: TRBJ2-7; CDR3: CASSQEVQGHYEQYF
size: NA; V: TRBV11-3; J: TRBJ1-1; CDR3: CASSLSRGGRFMNTEAFF
size: medium-sized; V: TRBV6-5; J: TRBJ1-5; CDR3: CASSYHSSGTQHF
size: NA; V: TRBV5-4; J: TRBJ2-3; CDR3: CASSFELAGGLRDTQYF
size: NA; V: TRBV6-1; J: TRBJ2-7; CDR3: CASSEGGLRREQYF
size: NA; V: TRBV28; J: TRBJ2-3; CDR3: CASSSTGSGDLTDTQYF
size: NA; V: TRBV7-8; J: TRBJ1-1; CDR3: CASSPGLGGITEAFF
size: NA; V: TRBV28; J: TRBJ2-7; CDR3: CASSLYPDRLSFYEQYF
size: NA; V: TRBV27; J: TRBJ2-7; CDR3: CASSEGSSYEQYF
size: few; V: TRBV6-1; J: TRBJ1-2; CDR3: CASSEGTGGGSGYTF
size: NA; V: TRBV4-2; J: TRBJ2-1; CDR3: CASSRMGWLAYNEQFF
size: few; V: TRBV5-1; J: TRBJ2-2; CDR3: CASSPQGYGELFF
size: NA; V: TRBV4-2; J: TRBJ2-6; CDR3: CASSRLSGTGGSGANVLTF
size: NA; V: TRBV4-2; J: TRBJ2-7; CDR3: CASSYGGGYEQYF
size: once; V: TRBV30; J: TRBJ2-7; CDR3: CAQHQGGKYEQYF
size: NA; V: TRBV19; J: TRBJ1-5; CDR3: CASRGRGDLSNQPQHF
size: once; V: TRBV4-2; J: TRBJ1-1; CDR3: CASSQDRVRTEAFF
size: NA; V: TRBV2; J: TRBJ2-1; CDR3: CASSARASGGSSYNEQFF
size: NA; V: TRBV27; J: TRBJ2-7; CDR3: CASSRDSSYEQYF
size: NA; V: TRBV15; J: TRBJ2-7; CDR3: CATSSRGAREQYF
size: NA; V: TRBV11-2; J: TRBJ1-2; CDR3: CASSLSFLDYGYTF
size: NA; V: TRBV6-1; J: TRBJ2-7; CDR3: CASLAGLSYEQYF
size: NA; V: TRBV18; J: TRBJ2-5; CDR3: CASSPGLAETQYF
size: NA; V: TRBV7-2; J: TRBJ1-1; CDR3: CASSLKSGSTEAFF
size: medium-sized; V: TRBV27; J: TRBJ2-2; CDR3: CASSYGGGTGELFF
size: NA; V: TRBV30; J: TRBJ2-1; CDR3: CAWSVQTSGGVSTYNEQFF
size: NA; V: TRBV7-2; J: TRBJ1-1; CDR3: CASSFGGGHTEAFF
size: once; V: TRBV18; J: TRBJ2-2; CDR3: CASSPTGGIRRYGELFF
size: NA; V: TRBV6-5; J: TRBJ1-6; CDR3: CASSSFSSYNSPLHF
size: NA; V: TRBV30; J: TRBJ2-7; CDR3: CAWREGTYEQYF
size: few; V: TRBV2; J: TRBJ2-7; CDR3: CASSEVGSSYEQYF
size: NA; V: TRBV5-1; J: TRBJ1-1; CDR3: CASSLVAEGTEAFF
size: few; V: TRBV4-1; J: TRBJ1-6; CDR3: CASSELGANSPLHF
size: NA; V: TRBV11-3; J: TRBJ2-1; CDR3: CASSLDSGLGEQFF
size: NA; V: TRBV18; J: TRBJ1-5; CDR3: CASSPPQKNQPQHF
size: NA; V: TRBV4-3; J: TRBJ2-7; CDR3: CASSQAGQGNEQYF
size: NA; V: TRBV7-9; J: TRBJ1-2; CDR3: CASSPGQGPIGYTF
size: NA; V: TRBV5-6; J: TRBJ2-5; CDR3: CASSLGGQETQYF
size: NA; V: TRBV2; J: TRBJ2-3; CDR3: CASRTQGPDTQYF
size: NA; V: TRBV27; J: TRBJ2-5; CDR3: CASSLTPARGYRETQYF
size: NA; V: TRBV7-8; J: TRBJ1-2; CDR3: CASSLRVWGPYGYTF
size: NA; V: TRBV6-4; J: TRBJ2-5; CDR3: CASSDSAGQETQYF
size: NA; V: TRBV5-6; J: TRBJ1-2; CDR3: CASSLWGQGWGYTF
size: NA; V: TRBV25-1; J: TRBJ2-3; CDR3: CASSEWSGGGDTQYF
size: NA; V: TRBV7-2; J: TRBJ2-5; CDR3: CASSFTSGGGQETQYF
size: NA; V: TRBV14; J: TRBJ1-5; CDR3: CASSQGGLRPQHF
size: NA; V: TRBV9; J: TRBJ1-6; CDR3: CASSVAERGAPLHF
size: few; V: TRBV7-9; J: TRBJ2-7; CDR3: CASSPSYEQYF
size: NA; V: TRBV5-1; J: TRBJ2-1; CDR3: CASSLGGTSGYNEQFF
size: NA; V: TRBV6-1; J: TRBJ2-7; CDR3: CASSLLDSYSYEQYF
size: few; V: TRBV5-5; J: TRBJ2-4; CDR3: CASSSWTTANIQYF
size: NA; V: TRBV18; J: TRBJ1-2; CDR3: CASSAHTGFYGYTF